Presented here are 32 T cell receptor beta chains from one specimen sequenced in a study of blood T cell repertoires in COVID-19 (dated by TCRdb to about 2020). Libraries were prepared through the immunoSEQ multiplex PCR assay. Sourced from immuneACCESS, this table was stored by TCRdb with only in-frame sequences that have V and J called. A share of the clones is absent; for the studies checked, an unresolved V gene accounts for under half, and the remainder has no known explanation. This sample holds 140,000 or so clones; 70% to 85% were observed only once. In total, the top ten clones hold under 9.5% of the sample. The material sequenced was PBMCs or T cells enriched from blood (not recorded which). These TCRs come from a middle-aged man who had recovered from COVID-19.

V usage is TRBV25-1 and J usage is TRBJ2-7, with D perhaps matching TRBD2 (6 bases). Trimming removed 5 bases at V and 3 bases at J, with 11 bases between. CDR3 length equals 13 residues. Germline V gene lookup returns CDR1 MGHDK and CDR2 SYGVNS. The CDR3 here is CASSNGDFYEQYF. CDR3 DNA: TGTGCCAGCAGTAACGGGGACTTCTACGAGCAGTACTTC.

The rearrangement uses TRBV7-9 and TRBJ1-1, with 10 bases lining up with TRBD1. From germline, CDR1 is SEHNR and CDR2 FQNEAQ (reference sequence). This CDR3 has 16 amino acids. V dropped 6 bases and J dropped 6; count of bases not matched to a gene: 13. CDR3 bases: TGTGCCAGCAGACTTATGCCGGGACAGGGGCGGGCTGAAGCTTTCTTT. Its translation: CASRLMPGQGRAEAFF. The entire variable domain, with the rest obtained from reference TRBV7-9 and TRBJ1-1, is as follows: DTGVSQNPRHKITKRGQNVTFRCDPISEHNRLYWYRQTLGQGPEFLTYFQNEAQLEKSRLLSDRFSAERPKGSFSTLEIQRTEQGDSAMYLCASRLMPGQGRAEAFFGQGTRLTVV.

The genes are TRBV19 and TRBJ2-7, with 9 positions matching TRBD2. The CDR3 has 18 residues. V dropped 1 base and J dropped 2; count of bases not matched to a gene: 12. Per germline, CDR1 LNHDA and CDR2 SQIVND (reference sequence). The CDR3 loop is CASSIVGGGVNIPYEQYF. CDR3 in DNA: TGTGCCAGTAGTATAGTTGGCGGGGGGGTCAACATACCCTACGAGCAGTACTTC.

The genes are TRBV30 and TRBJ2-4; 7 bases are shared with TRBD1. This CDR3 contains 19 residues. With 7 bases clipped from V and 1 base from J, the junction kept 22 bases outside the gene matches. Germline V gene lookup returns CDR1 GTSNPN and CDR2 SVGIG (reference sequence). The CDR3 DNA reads TGTGCCTACGGGACAGTTTATATCCCAGTGTTTTCGGCCAAAAACATTCAGTACTTC. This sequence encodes CAYGTVYIPVFSAKNIQYF.

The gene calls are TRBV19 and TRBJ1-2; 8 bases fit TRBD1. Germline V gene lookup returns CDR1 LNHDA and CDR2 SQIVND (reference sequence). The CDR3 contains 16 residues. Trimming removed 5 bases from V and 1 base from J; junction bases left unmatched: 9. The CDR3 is CASSVTGTGVNYGYTF. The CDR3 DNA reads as TGTGCCAGTAGTGTGACCGGGACAGGAGTTAACTATGGCTACACCTTC.

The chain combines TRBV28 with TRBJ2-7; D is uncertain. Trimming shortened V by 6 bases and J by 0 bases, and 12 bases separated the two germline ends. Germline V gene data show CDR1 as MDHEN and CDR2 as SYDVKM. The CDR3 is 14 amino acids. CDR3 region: CASRSRDTSYEQYF. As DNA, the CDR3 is TGTGCCAGCAGATCACGAGATACCTCCTACGAGCAGTACTTC.

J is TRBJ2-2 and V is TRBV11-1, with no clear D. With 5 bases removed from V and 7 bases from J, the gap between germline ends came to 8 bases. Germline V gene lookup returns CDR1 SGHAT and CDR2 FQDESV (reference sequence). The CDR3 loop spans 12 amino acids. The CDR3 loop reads CASSPTLGELFF. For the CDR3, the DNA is TGTGCCAGCAGCCCCACTCTCGGGGAGCTGTTTTTT.

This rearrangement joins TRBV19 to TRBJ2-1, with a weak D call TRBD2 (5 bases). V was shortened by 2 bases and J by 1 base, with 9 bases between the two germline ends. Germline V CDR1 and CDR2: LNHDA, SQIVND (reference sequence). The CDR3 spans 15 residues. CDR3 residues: CASSIIRGSYNEQFF. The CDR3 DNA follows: TGTGCCAGTAGTATAATACGGGGTTCCTACAATGAGCAGTTCTTC.

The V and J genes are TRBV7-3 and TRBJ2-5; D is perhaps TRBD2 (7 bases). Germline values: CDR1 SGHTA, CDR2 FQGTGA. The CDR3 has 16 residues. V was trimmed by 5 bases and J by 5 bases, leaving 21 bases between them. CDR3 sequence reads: CASSPDGRTVWETQYF. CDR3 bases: TGTGCCAGCAGCCCCGACGGGAGGACAGTGTGGGAGACCCAGTACTTC.

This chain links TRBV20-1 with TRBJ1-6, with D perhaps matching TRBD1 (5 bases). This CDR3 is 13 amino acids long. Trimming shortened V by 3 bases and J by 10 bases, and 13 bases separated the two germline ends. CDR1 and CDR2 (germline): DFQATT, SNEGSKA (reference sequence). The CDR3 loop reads CSASDQGFSPLHF. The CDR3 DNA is TGCAGTGCTAGTGATCAGGGTTTCTCACCCCTCCACTTT.

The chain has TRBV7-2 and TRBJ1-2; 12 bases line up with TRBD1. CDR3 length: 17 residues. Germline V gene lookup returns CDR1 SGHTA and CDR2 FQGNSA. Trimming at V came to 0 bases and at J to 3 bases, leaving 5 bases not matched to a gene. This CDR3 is CASSLAPGQGAYYGYTF. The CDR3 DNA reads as TGTGCCAGCAGCTTAGCCCCGGGACAGGGGGCCTACTATGGCTACACCTTC. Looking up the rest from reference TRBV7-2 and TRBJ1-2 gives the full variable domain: GAGVSQSPSNKVTEKGKDVELRCDPISGHTALYWYRQSLGQGLEFLIYFQGNSAPDKSGLPSDRFSAERTGGSVSTLTIQRTQQEDSAVYLCASSLAPGQGAYYGYTFGSGTRLTVV.

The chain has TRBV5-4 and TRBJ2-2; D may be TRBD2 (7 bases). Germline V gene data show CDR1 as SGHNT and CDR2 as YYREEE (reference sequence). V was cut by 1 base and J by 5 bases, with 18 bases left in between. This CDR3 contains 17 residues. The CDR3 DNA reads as TGTGCCAGCAGCTTGCCCAACGGGGGGCCGGGGACCGGGGAGCTGTTTTTT. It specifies CASSLPNGGPGTGELFF.

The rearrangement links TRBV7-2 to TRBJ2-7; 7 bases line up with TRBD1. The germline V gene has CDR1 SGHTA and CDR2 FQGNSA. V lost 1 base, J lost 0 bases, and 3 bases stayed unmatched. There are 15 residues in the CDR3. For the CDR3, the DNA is TGTGCCAGCAGCTTAGGGACAGGATTCTCCTACGAGCAGTACTTC. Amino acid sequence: CASSLGTGFSYEQYF.

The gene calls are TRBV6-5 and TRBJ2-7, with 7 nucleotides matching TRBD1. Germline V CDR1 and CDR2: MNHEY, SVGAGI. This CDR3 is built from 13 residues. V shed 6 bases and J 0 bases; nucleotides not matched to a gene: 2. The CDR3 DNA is TGTGCCAGCAGCCCAGGGGGCTCCTACGAGCAGTACTTC. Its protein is CASSPGGSYEQYF.

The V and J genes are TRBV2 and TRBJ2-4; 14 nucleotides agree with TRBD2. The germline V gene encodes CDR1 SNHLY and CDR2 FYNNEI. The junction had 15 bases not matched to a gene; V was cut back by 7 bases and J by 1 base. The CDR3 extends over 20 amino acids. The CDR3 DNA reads TGTGCCAGCATACAGCCGCCGGGACTAGCGGGGGCGATCGCCAAAAACATTCAGTACTTC. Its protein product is CASIQPPGLAGAIAKNIQYF.

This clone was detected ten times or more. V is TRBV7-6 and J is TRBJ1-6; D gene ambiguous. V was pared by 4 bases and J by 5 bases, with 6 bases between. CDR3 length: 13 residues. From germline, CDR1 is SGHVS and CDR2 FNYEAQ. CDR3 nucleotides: TGTGCCAGCAGCTCGGGAAATAATTCACCCCTCCACTTT. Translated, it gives CASSSGNNSPLHF.

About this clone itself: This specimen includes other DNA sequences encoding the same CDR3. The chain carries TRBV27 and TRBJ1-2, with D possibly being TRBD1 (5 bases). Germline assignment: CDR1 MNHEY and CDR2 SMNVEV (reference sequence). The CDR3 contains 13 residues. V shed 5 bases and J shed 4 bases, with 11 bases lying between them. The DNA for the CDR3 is TGTGCCAGCAGTCCCACCCAGGGCTATGGCTACACCTTC. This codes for CASSPTQGYGYTF.

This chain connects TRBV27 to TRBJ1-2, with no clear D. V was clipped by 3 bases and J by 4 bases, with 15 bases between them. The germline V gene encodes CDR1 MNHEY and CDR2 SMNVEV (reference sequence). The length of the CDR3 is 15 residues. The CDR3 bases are TGTGCCAGCAGTTTGTCTACTGATTATTCCTATGGCTACACCTTC. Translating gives CASSLSTDYSYGYTF.

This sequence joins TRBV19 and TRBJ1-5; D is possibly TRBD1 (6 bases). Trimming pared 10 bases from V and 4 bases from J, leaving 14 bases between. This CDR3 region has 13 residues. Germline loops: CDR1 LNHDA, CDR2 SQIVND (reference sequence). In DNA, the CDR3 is TGTGCCACACAAGGGGGGGGGAATCAGCCCCAGCATTTT. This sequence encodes CATQGGGNQPQHF.

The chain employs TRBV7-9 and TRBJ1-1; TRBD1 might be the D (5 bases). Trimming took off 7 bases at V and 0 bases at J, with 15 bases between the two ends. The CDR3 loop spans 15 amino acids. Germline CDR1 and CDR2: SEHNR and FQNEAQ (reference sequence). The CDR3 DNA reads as TGTGCCAGCATCAACCTCCAGGGCATGAACACTGAAGCTTTCTTT. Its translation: CASINLQGMNTEAFF.

The CDR3 sequence: CASSRGQGYGYTF. CDR3 sequence (DNA): TGTGCCAGCAGTAGGGGACAGGGATACGGCTACACCTTC. V and J are TRBV28 and TRBJ1-2; 9 bases agree with TRBD1. CDR1 and CDR2 from the germline V gene are MDHEN and SYDVKM. This CDR3 comprises 13 residues. The V gene end was trimmed by 5 bases and the J gene end by 8 bases; junction bases not matched to a gene: 6.

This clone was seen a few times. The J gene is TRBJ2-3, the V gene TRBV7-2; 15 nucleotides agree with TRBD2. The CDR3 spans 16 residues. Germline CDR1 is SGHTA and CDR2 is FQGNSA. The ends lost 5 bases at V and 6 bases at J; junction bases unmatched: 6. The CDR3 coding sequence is TGTGCCAGCAGCGGAGGACTAGCGGGGGGGGAGGATACGCAGTATTTT. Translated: CASSGGLAGGEDTQYF.

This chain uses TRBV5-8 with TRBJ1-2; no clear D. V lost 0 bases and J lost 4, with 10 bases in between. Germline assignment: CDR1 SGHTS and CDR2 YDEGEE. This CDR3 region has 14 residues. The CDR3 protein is CASSLVRVVYGYTF. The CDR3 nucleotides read TGTGCCAGCAGCTTGGTGAGGGTGGTCTATGGCTACACCTTC.

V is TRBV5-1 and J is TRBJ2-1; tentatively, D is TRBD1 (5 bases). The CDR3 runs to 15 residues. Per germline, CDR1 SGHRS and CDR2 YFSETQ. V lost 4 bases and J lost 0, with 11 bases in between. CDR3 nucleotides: TGCGCCAGCAGCCCGGACACGAGCTCCTACAATGAGCAGTTCTTC. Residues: CASSPDTSSYNEQFF.

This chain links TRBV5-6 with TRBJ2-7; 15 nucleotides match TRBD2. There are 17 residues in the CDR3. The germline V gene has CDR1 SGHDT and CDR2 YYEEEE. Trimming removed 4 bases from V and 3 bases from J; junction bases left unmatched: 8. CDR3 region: CASSPGLAGGQYYEQYF. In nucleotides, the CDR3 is TGTGCCAGCAGCCCGGGACTAGCGGGGGGCCAATACTACGAGCAGTACTTC.

The CDR3 protein is CASSRGGQAINEQFF. CDR3 DNA sequence: TGTGCCAGCAGCCGAGGGGGACAAGCAATCAATGAGCAGTTCTTC. The chain employs TRBV7-9 and TRBJ2-1, with D possibly being TRBD1 (6 bases). The V gene lost 5 bases and the J gene lost 6 bases, with 17 bases spanning the gap. The germline V gene encodes CDR1 SEHNR and CDR2 FQNEAQ (reference sequence). The CDR3 runs to 15 residues.

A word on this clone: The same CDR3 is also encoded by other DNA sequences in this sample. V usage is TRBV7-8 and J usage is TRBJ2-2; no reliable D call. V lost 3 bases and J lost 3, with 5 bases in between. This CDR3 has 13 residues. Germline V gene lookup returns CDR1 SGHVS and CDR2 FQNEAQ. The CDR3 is CASSFRDTGELFF. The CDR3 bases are TGTGCCAGCAGCTTCCGAGACACCGGGGAGCTGTTTTTT. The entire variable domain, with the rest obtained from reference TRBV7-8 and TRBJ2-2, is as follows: GAGVSQSPRYKVAKRGQDVALRCDPISGHVSLFWYQQALGQGPEFLTYFQNEAQLDKSGLPSDRFFAERPEGSVSTLKIQRTQQEDSAVYLCASSFRDTGELFFGEGSRLTVL.

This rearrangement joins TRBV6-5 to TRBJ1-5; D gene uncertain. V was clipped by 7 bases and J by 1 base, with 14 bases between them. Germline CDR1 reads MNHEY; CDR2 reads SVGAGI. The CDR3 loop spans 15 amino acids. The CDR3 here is CASTPGGQSNQPQHF. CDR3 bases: TGTGCCAGCACCCCGGGAGGGCAAAGCAATCAGCCCCAGCATTTT.

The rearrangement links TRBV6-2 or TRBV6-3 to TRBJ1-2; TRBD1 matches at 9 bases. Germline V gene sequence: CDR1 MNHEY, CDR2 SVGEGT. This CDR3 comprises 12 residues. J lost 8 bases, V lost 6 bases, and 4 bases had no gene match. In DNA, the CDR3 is TGTGCCAGCAGCCGGACAGGGGTCGGCTACACCTTC. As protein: CASSRTGVGYTF.

CDR3 DNA: TGTGCCAGCAGTTCCGGACAGGGAAGAGGCTACACCTTC. Protein product: CASSSGQGRGYTF. The V call is TRBV11-2, the J call TRBJ1-2; 8 nucleotides match TRBD1. Unmatched junction bases numbered 8, after V lost 6 bases and J lost 8 bases. Germline CDR1 reads SGHAT; CDR2 reads FQNNGV. CDR3 size: 13 residues. Combining the CDR3 with reference TRBV11-2 and TRBJ1-2 gives the whole variable domain EAGVAQSPRYKIIEKRQSVAFWCNPISGHATLYWYQQILGQGPKLLIQFQNNGVVDDSQLPKDRFSAERLKGVDSTLKIQPAKLEDSAVYLCASSSGQGRGYTFGSGTRLTVV.

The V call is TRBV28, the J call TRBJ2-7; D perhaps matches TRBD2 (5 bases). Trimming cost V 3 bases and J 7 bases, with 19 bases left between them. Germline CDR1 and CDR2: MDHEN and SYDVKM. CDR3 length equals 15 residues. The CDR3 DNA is TGTGCCAGCAGTTTGGACCCCTGGAGCGGAATAGAGCAGTACTTC. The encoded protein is CASSLDPWSGIEQYF. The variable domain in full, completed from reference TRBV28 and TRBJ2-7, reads DVKVTQSSRYLVKRTGEKVFLECVQDMDHENMFWYRQDPGLGLRLIYFSYDVKMKEKGDIPEGYSVSREKKERFSLILESASTNQTSMYLCASSLDPWSGIEQYFGPGTRLTVT.

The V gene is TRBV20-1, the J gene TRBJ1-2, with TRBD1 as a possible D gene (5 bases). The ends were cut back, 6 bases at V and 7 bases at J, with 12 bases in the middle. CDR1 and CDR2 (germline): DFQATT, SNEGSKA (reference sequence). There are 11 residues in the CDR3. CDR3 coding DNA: TGCAGTGCCAACCTTAGGGGTGGCTACACCTTC. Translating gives CSANLRGGYTF.